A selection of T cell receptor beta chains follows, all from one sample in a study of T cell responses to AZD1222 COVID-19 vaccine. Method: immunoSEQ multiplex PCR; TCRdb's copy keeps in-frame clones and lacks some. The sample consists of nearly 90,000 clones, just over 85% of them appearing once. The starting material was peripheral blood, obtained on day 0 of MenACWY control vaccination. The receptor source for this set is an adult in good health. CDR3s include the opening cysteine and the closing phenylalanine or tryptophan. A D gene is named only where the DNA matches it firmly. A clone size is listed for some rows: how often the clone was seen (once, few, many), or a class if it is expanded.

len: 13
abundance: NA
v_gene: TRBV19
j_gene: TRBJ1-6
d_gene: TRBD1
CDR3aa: CASQGQDNSPLHF
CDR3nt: TGTGCCAGTCAGGGACAGGATAATTCACCCCTCCACTTT

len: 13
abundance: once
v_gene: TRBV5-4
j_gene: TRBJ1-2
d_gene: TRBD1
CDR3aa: CASSADRIYGYTF
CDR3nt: TGTGCCAGCAGCGCGGACAGGATCTATGGCTACACCTTC

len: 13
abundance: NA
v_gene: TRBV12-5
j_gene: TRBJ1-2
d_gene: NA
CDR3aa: CASGLVLGTGYTF
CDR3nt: TGTGCTAGTGGTTTGGTACTCGGGACTGGCTACACCTTC

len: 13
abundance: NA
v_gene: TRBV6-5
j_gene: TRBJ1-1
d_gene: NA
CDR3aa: CASHMQQNTEAFF
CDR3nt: TGTGCCAGCCACATGCAGCAGAACACTGAAGCTTTCTTT

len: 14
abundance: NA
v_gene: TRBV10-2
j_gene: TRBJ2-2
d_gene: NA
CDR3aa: CASSASGVTGELFF
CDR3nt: TGCGCCAGCAGTGCATCAGGGGTGACCGGGGAGCTGTTTTTT

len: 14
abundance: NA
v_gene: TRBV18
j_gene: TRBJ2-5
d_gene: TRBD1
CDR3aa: CASAWDRAQETQYF
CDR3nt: TGTGCCAGCGCTTGGGACAGGGCTCAAGAGACCCAGTACTTC

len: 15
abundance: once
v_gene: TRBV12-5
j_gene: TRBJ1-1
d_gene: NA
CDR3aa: CASGLFRGMNTEAFF
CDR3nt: TGTGCTAGTGGTTTGTTCAGGGGCATGAACACTGAAGCTTTCTTT

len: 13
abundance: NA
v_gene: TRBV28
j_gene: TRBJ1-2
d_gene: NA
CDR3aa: CASSGRAPYGYTF
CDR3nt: TGTGCCAGCAGCGGCCGGGCTCCTTATGGCTACACCTTC

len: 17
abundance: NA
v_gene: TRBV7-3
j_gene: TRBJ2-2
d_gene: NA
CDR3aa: CASSLSPGNTNTGELFF
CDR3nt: TGTGCCAGCAGCTTAAGTCCAGGGAATACGAACACCGGGGAGCTGTTTTTT

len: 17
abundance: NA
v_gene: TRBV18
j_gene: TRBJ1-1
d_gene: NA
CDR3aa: CASSPPGHDGLNTEAFF
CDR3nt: TGTGCCAGCTCACCCCCGGGACACGATGGGTTGAACACTGAAGCTTTCTTT

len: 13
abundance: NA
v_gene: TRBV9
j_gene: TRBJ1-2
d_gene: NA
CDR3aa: CASSLSGENGYTF
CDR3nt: TGTGCCAGCAGCCTCTCAGGGGAAAATGGCTACACCTTC

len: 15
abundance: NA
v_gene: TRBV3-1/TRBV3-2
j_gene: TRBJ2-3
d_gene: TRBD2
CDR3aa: CASSQAGGLFTTQYF
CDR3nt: TGTGCCAGCAGCCAAGCGGGGGGGCTTTTTACTACGCAGTATTTT

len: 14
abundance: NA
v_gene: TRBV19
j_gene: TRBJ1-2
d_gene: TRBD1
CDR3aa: CASSLGQGGNGYTF
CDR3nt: TGTGCCAGTAGCCTAGGACAGGGCGGTAATGGCTACACCTTC

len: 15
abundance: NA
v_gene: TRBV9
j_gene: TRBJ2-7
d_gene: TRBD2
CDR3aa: CASSVGLAGEYEQYF
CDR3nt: TGTGCCAGCAGCGTTGGACTAGCGGGGGAGTACGAGCAGTACTTC

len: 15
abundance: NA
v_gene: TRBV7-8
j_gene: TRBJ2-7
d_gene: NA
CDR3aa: CASTYPGGRDYEQYF
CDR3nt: TGTGCCAGCACCTACCCTGGGGGCAGGGACTACGAGCAGTACTTC

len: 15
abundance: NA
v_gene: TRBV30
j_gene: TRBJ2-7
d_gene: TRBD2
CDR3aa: CAWSGGAGVTYEQYF
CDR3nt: TGTGCCTGGAGTGGGGGAGCGGGGGTGACCTACGAGCAGTACTTC

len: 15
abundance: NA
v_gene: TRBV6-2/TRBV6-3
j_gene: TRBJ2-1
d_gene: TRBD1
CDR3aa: CASSSQGQAYNEQFF
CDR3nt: TGTGCCAGCAGCTCTCAGGGACAGGCCTACAATGAGCAGTTCTTC

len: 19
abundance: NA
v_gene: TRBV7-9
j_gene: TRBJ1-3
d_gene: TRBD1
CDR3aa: CASSARRPTQGASGNTIYF
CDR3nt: TGTGCCAGCAGCGCCCGCAGACCAACACAGGGGGCGTCTGGAAACACCATATATTTT

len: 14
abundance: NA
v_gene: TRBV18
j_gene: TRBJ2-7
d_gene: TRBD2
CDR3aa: CASSPQDSGREQYF
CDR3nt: TGTGCCAGCTCACCACAGGATAGCGGGAGGGAGCAGTACTTC

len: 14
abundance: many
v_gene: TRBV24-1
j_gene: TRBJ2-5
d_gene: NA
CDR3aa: CATSDWRVQETQYF
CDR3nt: TGTGCCACCAGTGATTGGAGGGTACAAGAGACCCAGTACTTC

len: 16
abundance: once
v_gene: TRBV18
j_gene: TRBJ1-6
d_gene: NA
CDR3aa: CASSPEAGYFSSPLHF
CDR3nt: TGTGCCAGCTCACCAGAGGCAGGGTACTTTAGTTCACCCCTCCACTTT

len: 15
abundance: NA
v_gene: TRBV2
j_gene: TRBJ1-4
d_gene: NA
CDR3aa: CASSEVGGLNEKLFF
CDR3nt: TGTGCCAGCAGTGAAGTAGGGGGGCTTAATGAAAAACTGTTTTTT

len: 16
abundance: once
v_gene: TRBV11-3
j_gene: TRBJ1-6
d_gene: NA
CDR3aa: CASSLNVGGVNSPLHF
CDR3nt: TGTGCCAGCAGCTTAAACGTCGGCGGCGTCAATTCACCCCTCCACTTT

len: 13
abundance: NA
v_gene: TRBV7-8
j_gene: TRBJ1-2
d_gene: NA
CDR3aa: CASSFEQNYGYTF
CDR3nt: TGTGCCAGCAGCTTTGAACAGAACTATGGCTACACCTTC

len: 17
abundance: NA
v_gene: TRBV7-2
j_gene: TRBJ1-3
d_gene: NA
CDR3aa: CASSLNRQIASGNTIYF
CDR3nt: TGTGCCAGCAGCTTAAATCGTCAGATCGCCTCTGGAAACACCATATATTTT

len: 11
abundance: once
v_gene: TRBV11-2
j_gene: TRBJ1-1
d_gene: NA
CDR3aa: CASSLVFEAFF
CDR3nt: TGTGCCAGCAGCTTAGTTTTTGAAGCTTTCTTT

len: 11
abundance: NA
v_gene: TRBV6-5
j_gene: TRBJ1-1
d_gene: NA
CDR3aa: CASRVMTEAFF
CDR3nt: TGTGCCAGCAGAGTGATGACTGAAGCTTTCTTT

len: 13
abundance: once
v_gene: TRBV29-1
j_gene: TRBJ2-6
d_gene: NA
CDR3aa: CSVTVSGANVLTF
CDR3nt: TGCAGCGTGACTGTTTCTGGGGCCAACGTCCTGACTTTC

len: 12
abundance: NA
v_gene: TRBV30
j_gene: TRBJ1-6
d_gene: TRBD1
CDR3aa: CAWGDSNSPLHF
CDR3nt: TGTGCCTGGGGGGACAGTAATTCACCCCTCCACTTT

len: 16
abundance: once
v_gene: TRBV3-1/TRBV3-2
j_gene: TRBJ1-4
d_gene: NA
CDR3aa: CASSLQFAGVKEKLFF
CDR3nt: TGTGCCAGCAGCCTCCAATTTGCGGGGGTGAAGGAAAAACTGTTTTTT

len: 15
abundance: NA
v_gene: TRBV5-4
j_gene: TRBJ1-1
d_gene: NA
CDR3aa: CASSLAPGADTEAFF
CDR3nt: TGTGCCAGCAGCTTGGCCCCGGGGGCGGACACTGAAGCTTTCTTT

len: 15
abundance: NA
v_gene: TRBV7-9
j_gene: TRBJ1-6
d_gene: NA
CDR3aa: CASSFGQGWNSPLHF
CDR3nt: TGTGCCAGCAGCTTTGGGCAGGGTTGGAATTCACCCCTCCACTTT

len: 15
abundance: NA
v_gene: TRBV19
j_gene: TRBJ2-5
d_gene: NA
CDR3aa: CASSGGVRGQETQYF
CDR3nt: TGTGCCAGTAGCGGAGGGGTAAGGGGCCAAGAGACCCAGTACTTC

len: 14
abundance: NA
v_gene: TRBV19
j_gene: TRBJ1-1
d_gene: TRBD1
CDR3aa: CASRMRDRAFEAFF
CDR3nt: TGTGCCAGTAGAATGAGGGACAGAGCCTTCGAAGCTTTCTTT

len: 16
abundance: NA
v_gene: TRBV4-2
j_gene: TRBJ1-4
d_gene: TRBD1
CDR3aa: CASSQDLDRGNEKLFF
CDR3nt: TGTGCCAGCAGCCAAGATCTCGACAGGGGTAATGAAAAACTGTTTTTT

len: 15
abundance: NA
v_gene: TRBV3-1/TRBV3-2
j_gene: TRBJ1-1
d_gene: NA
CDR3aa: CASSQRGHMNTEAFF
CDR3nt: TGTGCCAGCAGCCAGCGGGGCCACATGAACACTGAAGCTTTCTTT

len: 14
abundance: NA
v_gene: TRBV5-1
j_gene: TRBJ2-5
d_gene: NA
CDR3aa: CASSLKQYQETQYF
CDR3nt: TGCGCCAGCAGCTTGAAACAGTACCAAGAGACCCAGTACTTC

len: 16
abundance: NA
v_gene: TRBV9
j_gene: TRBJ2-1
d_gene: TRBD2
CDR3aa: CASSKRGAGRDNEQFF
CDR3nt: TGTGCCAGCAGCAAGAGAGGGGCAGGGAGGGACAATGAGCAGTTCTTC

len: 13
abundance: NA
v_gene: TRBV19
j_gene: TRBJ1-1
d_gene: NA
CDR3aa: CASSPTQNTEAFF
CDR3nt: TGTGCCAGTAGCCCTACACAGAACACTGAAGCTTTCTTT

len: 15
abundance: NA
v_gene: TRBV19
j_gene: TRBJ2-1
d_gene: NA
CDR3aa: CASSSPRTGNNEQFF
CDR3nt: TGTGCCAGTAGTTCCCCTCGCACAGGAAATAATGAGCAGTTCTTC

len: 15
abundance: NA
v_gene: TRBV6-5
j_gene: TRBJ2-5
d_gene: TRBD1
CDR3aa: CASKRDRAFVGTQYF
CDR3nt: TGTGCCAGCAAACGGGACAGGGCCTTTGTCGGGACCCAGTACTTC

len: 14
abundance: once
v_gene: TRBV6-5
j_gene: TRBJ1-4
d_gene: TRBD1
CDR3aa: CASSLGQPREKLFF
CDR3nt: TGTGCCAGCAGCTTGGGACAGCCGAGGGAAAAACTGTTTTTT

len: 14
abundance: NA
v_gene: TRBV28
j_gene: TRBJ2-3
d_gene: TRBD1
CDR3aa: CASGPGQSTDTQYF
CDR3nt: TGTGCCAGCGGCCCGGGACAGAGCACAGATACGCAGTATTTT

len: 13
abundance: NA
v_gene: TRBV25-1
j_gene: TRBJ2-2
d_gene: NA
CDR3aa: CASNQMGTGELFF
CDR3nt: TGTGCCAGCAACCAAATGGGGACCGGGGAGCTGTTTTTT

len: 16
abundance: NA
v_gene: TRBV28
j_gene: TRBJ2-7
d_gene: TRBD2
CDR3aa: CASSLTSGGRPYEQYF
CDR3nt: TGTGCCAGCAGTTTAACTAGCGGGGGGAGGCCCTACGAGCAGTACTTC

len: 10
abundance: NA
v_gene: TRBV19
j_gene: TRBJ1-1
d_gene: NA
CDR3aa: CASGTVEAFF
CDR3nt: TGTGCCAGTGGTACAGTTGAAGCTTTCTTT

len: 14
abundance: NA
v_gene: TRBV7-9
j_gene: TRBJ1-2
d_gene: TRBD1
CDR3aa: CASRTQDRAEGYTF
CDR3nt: TGTGCCAGCAGAACTCAGGACAGGGCAGAGGGCTACACCTTC

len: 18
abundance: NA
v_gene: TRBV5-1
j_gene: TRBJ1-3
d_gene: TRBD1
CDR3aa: CASSLTHQAGGNGNTIYF
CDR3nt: TGCGCCAGCAGCCTAACTCATCAGGCAGGGGGCAATGGAAACACCATATATTTT

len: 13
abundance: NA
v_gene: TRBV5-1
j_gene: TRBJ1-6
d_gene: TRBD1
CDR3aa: CASGQGDNSPLHF
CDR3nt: TGCGCCAGTGGACAGGGCGATAATTCACCCCTCCACTTT

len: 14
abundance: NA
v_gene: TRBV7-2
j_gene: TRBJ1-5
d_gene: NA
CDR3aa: CASSNGGPNQPQHF
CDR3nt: TGTGCCAGCAGCAACGGGGGCCCTAATCAGCCCCAGCATTTT

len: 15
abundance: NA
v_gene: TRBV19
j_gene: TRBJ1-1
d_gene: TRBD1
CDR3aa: CASSIWDSLNTEAFF
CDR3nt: TGTGCCAGTAGTATATGGGACAGTTTGAACACTGAAGCTTTCTTT

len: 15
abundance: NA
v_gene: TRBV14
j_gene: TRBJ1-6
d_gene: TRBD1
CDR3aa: CASTPKGTGSSPLHF
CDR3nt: TGTGCCAGCACCCCCAAGGGGACAGGGTCTTCACCCCTCCACTTT

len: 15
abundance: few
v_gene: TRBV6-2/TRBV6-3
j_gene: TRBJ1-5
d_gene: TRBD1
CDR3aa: CASSRDRVSNQPQHF
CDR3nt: TGTGCCAGCAGCCGGGACAGGGTGAGCAATCAGCCCCAGCATTTT

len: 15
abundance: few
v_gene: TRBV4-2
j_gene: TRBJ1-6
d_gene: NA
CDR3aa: CASRGGEGRSSPLHF
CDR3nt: TGTGCCAGCAGGGGTGGGGAGGGCAGGAGTTCACCCCTCCACTTT

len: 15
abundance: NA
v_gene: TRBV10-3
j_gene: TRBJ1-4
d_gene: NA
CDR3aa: CAISETELIREKLFF
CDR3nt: TGTGCCATCAGCGAAACCGAATTAATACGGGAAAAACTGTTTTTT

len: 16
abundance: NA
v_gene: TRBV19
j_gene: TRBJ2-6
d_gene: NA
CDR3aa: CASTSPGFSGANVLTF
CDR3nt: TGTGCCAGTACCTCGCCCGGATTCTCTGGGGCCAACGTCCTGACTTTC

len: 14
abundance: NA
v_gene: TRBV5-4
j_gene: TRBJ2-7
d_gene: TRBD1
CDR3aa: CASSLAGQGREQYF
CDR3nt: TGTGCCAGCAGCTTGGCGGGACAGGGACGGGAGCAGTACTTC

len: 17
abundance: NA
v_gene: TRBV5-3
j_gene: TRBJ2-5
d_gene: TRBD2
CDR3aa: CARRSGTSGGPQETQYF
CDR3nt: TGTGCCAGAAGGTCCGGGACTAGCGGGGGGCCCCAAGAGACCCAGTACTTC

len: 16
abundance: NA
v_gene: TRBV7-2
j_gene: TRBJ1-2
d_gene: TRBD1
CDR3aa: CASSLARDSSKLGYTF
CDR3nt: TGTGCCAGCAGCTTAGCTCGGGACAGCAGCAAGTTGGGGTACACCTTC